The clone carrying this TCR beta chain appeared a single time. It was with random hexamers that roughly 0.45 to 1 ug RNA was reverse transcribed. From the immunoSEQ multiplex PCR reads, TCRdb called clonotypes with MiXCR, one entry per CDR3 protein. This sample has 150,000 to 190,000 distinct CDR3 sequences, with approximately 95% found just once. The sample belongs to a study of CD8 T cells in Susac syndrome. Study at large: Susac syndrome patients were untreated, on corticosteroids with some adding intravenous immunoglobulin, or on intravenous immunoglobulin only.

Per the germline V gene, CDR1 is MGHRA and CDR2 is YSYEKL. V gave up 7 bases and J gave up 13 bases, with 22 bases separating them. There are 13 residues in the CDR3. As judged by recently defined diagnostic criteria, patients with Susac syndrome had definite or probable disease. The gene calls are TRBV4-1 and TRBJ1-2; D ambiguous. The TCR originated in a human donor with Susac syndrome. The source material was CD4+ T cells from PBMCs. This CDR3 is CASTPILGQSGTF. The CDR3 bases are TGCGCCAGCACCCCTATCCTCGGCCAGTCGGGCACCTTC.